These 16 T cell receptor beta chains were all obtained from the same sample, sequenced in a study of blood T cell repertoires in COVID-19. Assay used: immunoSEQ multiplex PCR; TCRdb lists only in-frame clones, some missing. The table has about 230,000 clones, around 85% seen once. Sequenced sample: peripheral blood. The source is a woman of 80 years or more with acute or convalescent COVID-19.

The V call is TRBV2, the J call TRBJ1-4; 10 nucleotides match TRBD1. V was clipped by 3 bases and J by 5 bases; unmatched bases: 3. This CDR3 region has 15 residues. The germline V gene has CDR1 SNHLY and CDR2 FYNNEI. CDR3 DNA sequence: TGTGCCAGCAGTGATGAGGGACAGGGGAATGAAAAACTGTTTTTT. It encodes CASSDEGQGNEKLFF.

This chain joins TRBV12-3 or TRBV12-4 and TRBJ1-3, with 10 positions matching TRBD1. The CDR3 loop spans 12 amino acids. J lost 5 bases, V lost 10 bases, and 2 bases had no gene match. Written as DNA, the CDR3 is TGTGCCACGACAGGGGGCCGAAACACCATATATTTT. It codes for CATTGGRNTIYF.

The genes are TRBV5-1 and TRBJ1-6; no clear D gene. Germline CDR1 reads SGHRS; CDR2 reads YFSETQ. V was pared by 0 bases and J by 0 bases, with 4 bases between. There are 15 residues in the CDR3. CDR3: CASSLELSYNSPLHF. Here the CDR3 DNA reads TGCGCCAGCAGCTTGGAACTCTCCTATAATTCACCCCTCCACTTT.

This clone has a handful of counts. The chain joins TRBV24-1 to TRBJ2-5, with 9 nucleotides matching TRBD1. Unmatched junction bases numbered 5, after V lost 1 base and J lost 3 bases. The CDR3 runs to 16 residues. From germline, CDR1 is KGHDR and CDR2 SFDVKD. The CDR3 here is CATSDFATGGKETQYF. In DNA, the CDR3 is TGTGCCACCAGTGATTTTGCGACAGGGGGAAAAGAGACCCAGTACTTC.

For the CDR3, the DNA is TGTGCCAGCAGTCCGCGGGCTGATAATTCACCCCTCCACTTT. Amino acid sequence: CASSPRADNSPLHF. The chain employs TRBV27 and TRBJ1-6; no reliable D call. This CDR3 is built from 14 residues. V was cut by 5 bases and J by 5 bases, with 10 bases left in between. Germline V lookup: CDR1 MNHEY, CDR2 SMNVEV (reference sequence).

Notes on this clone: Other DNA sequences within the sample encode an identical CDR3. The V call is TRBV7-9, the J call TRBJ2-7; 7 bases agree with TRBD2. Looked up from germline, CDR1 is SEHNR and CDR2 is FQNEAQ (reference sequence). J gave up 0 bases and V 2 bases, and 7 bases lay outside the gene matches. The length of the CDR3 is 16 residues. The DNA of the CDR3 is TGTGCCAGCAGCTTAATGCCGGGGGGAACCTCCTACGAGCAGTACTTC. This translates into CASSLMPGGTSYEQYF.

This rearrangement joins TRBV2 to TRBJ2-1; D may be TRBD1 (6 bases). The CDR3 runs 15 residues. Trimming took off 4 bases at V and 2 bases at J, with 12 bases between the two ends. CDR1 and CDR2 (germline): SNHLY, FYNNEI. The CDR3 reads CASSVDGGAYNEQFF. The CDR3 DNA reads TGTGCCAGCAGTGTGGATGGGGGCGCCTACAATGAGCAGTTCTTC.

The rearrangement uses TRBV19 and TRBJ2-5, with D possibly being TRBD1 (6 bases). CDR3 length: 19 residues. V lost 5 bases and J lost 2, with 27 bases in between. Germline CDR1 LNHDA, CDR2 SQIVND (reference sequence). This chain's CDR3 is CASSSGTSKRRARQETQYF. In nucleotides, the CDR3 is TGTGCCAGTAGTTCCGGGACATCCAAACGCCGAGCACGGCAAGAGACCCAGTACTTC.

The V and J genes are TRBV5-5 and TRBJ2-3, with 10 bases identical to TRBD2. The CDR3 consists of 19 residues. From germline, CDR1 is SGHKS and CDR2 YYEKEE (reference sequence). The V and J ends lost 2 bases and 0 bases, in that order; junction bases with no gene match: 12. CDR3 loop: CASSLRLAGVDTSTDTQYF. The CDR3 DNA follows: TGTGCCAGCAGCTTAAGGCTAGCGGGAGTGGATACGAGCACAGATACGCAGTATTTT.

The rearrangement joins TRBV10-3 to TRBJ2-5, with D perhaps TRBD1 (5 bases). Per the germline V gene, CDR1 is ENHRY and CDR2 is SYGVKD. This CDR3 spans 15 amino acids. V was cut by 0 bases and J by 2 bases, with 10 bases left in between. CDR3 sequence reads: CAISESIRDQETQYF. The CDR3 bases are TGTGCCATCAGTGAGTCGATCAGGGATCAAGAGACCCAGTACTTC.

The V and J genes are TRBV12-3 or TRBV12-4 and TRBJ2-1; D gene uncertain. V was clipped by 3 bases and J by 7 bases, with 10 bases between them. This CDR3 is 13 amino acids long. As DNA, the CDR3 is TGTGCCAGCAGTTTCCGCCAGAAAAATGAGCAGTTCTTC. The encoded protein is CASSFRQKNEQFF.

V usage is TRBV5-1 and J usage is TRBJ1-6; no firm D call. V was pared by 0 bases and J by 6 bases, with 10 bases between. This CDR3 spans 15 amino acids. The V gene's germline CDR1 is SGHRS and CDR2 YFSETQ. CDR3 bases: TGCGCCAGCAGCTTGGCCCAAGGGAGTAATTCACCCCTCCACTTT. This sequence encodes CASSLAQGSNSPLHF.

V and J are TRBV27 and TRBJ2-1, with 8 bases that match TRBD2. The trim removed 6 bases at V and 0 bases at J, leaving 10 bases unmatched. CDR1 MNHEY and CDR2 SMNVEV come from the germline V gene (reference sequence). This CDR3 has 17 amino acids. The CDR3: CASSYPQRESSYNEQFF. Here the CDR3 DNA reads TGTGCCAGCAGCTATCCTCAGCGGGAGAGCTCCTACAATGAGCAGTTCTTC.

This clone was seen once. The V gene is TRBV27, the J gene TRBJ1-6, with TRBD1 matching 7 bases. The germline CDR1 and CDR2 sequences are MNHEY and SMNVEV (reference sequence). The length of the CDR3 is 15 residues. Losses at the gene ends were 4 bases for V and 7 bases for J; bases not matched to a gene: 7. In nucleotides, the CDR3 is TGTGCCAGCAGTTCTTGGACAGGAGAAAATTCACCCCTCCACTTT. This gives the protein CASSSWTGENSPLHF.

The J gene is TRBJ1-1, the V gene TRBV7-9, with D maybe TRBD1 (5 bases). The CDR3 runs to 14 residues. V was pared by 1 base and J by 0 bases, with 6 bases between. Per the germline V gene, CDR1 is SEHNR and CDR2 is FQNEAQ (reference sequence). CDR3 amino acids: CASSLGQLNTEAFF. The CDR3 coding sequence is TGTGCCAGCAGCTTAGGACAGCTGAACACTGAAGCTTTCTTT.

CDR3 residues: CSASLRDSNYGYTF. The CDR3 DNA reads as TGCAGTGCTAGTCTCCGGGACAGTAACTATGGCTACACCTTC. The rearrangement joins TRBV20-1 to TRBJ1-2, with 7 bases that match TRBD1. Per the germline V gene, CDR1 is DFQATT and CDR2 is SNEGSKA (reference sequence). The J segment lost 1 base and the V segment lost 3 bases, leaving 5 bases of the junction unmatched. The CDR3 loop spans 14 amino acids.